This TCR beta chain was recorded in a study of cytomegalovirus exposure and HLA in healthy donors. Looking at the study overall: Earlier work reported 117 million unique TCR beta sequences from about 180 million T cells. General observations from the study: Using a false discovery rate of 0.05, a later analysis showed that about 16,000 TCR beta sequences were associated with HLA alleles. In vitro work confirmed that a few CMV-associated chains recognize CMV antigens.

A multiplex PCR was run with 60 Vbeta primers and 13 Jbeta primers. In the authors' workflow: An analysis that came later counted tens of millions of unique TCR beta chains, 10 million to 11 million shared. Generated by immunoSEQ multiplex PCR, the TCRdb table keeps only in-frame clones and is missing some. That table gives V, J and clone size, and the DNA gave D and trimming. The table has 200,000 or so clones, about 80% seen once. Per the germline V gene, CDR1 is SGHDN and CDR2 is FVKESK. The CDR3 is 12 residues long. The ends were cut back, 5 bases at V and 6 bases at J, with 11 bases in the middle. A few counts support this clone. Its antigen is undetermined.

The sequenced sample was PBMCs. This clonotype was sampled from a man in his late teens or twenties in good health and CMV-seronegative. The chain has TRBV14 and TRBJ2-7; D is perhaps TRBD2 (5 bases). DNA for the CDR3: TGTGCCAGCAGCGGGGTCCGGGGCGAGCAGTACTTC. The encoded protein is CASSGVRGEQYF.